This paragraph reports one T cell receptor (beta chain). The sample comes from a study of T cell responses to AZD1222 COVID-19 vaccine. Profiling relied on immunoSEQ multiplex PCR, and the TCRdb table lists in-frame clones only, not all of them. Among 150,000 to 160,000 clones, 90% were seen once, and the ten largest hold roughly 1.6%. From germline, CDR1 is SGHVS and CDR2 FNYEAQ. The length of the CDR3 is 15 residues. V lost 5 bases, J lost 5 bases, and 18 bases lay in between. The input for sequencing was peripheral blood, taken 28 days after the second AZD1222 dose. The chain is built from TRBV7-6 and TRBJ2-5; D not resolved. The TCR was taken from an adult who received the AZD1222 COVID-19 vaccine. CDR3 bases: TGTGCCAGCAGCCCGGAAGTTCCCTACGGGGAGACCCAGTACTTC. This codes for CASSPEVPYGETQYF.